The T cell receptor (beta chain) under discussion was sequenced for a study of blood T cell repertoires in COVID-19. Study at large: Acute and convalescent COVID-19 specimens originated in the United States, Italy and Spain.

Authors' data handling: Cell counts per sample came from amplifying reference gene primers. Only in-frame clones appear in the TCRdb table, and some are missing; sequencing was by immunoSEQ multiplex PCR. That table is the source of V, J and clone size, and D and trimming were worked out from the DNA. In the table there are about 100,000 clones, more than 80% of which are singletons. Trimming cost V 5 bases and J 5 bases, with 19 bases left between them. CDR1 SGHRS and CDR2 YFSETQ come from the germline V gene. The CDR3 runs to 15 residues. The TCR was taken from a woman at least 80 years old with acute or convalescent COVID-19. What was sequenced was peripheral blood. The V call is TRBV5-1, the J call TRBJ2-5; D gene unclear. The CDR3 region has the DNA TGCGCCAGCAGACTGGGTGGTAGCTTTGGTGAGACCCAGTACTTC. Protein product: CASRLGGSFGETQYF.